This is a list of T cell receptor beta chains from one sample in a study of breast tumors, draining lymph nodes, adjacent tissues. TCRdb reprocessed the multiplex PCR reads with MiXCR, giving one entry per CDR3 protein. The data show more than 250,000 distinct CDR3 sequences, more than 30% seen once. Sample: axillary lymph node tissue. These receptors were obtained from a female donor with breast cancer. Some clones in this sample may be carry-over from other donors' samples. CDR3s include the opening cysteine and the closing phenylalanine or tryptophan. A D gene is named only where the DNA matches it firmly. Clone size is not always given. Where it is, it says once, few, many or a class for expanded clones.

CDR3aa	CDR3nt	v_gene	j_gene	abundance	d_gene
CAWYLGGRKDTQYF	TGTGCCTGGTATCTCGGCGGGAGAAAAGATACGCAGTATTTT	TRBV30	TRBJ2-3	NA	TRBD2
CSAQPGLSTAPLHF	TGCAGTGCTCAGCCGGGACTCTCCACGGCACCCCTCCACTTT	TRBV20-1	TRBJ1-6	many	NA
CASSQVGRACGTEAFF	TGTGCCAGCAGCCAAGTTGGACGGGCCTGCGGCACTGAAGCTTTCTTT	TRBV3-1	TRBJ1-1	NA	NA
CSARVDSGSADTQYF	TGCAGTGCTAGAGTGGATAGCGGGAGCGCAGATACGCAGTATTTT	TRBV20-1	TRBJ2-3	many	TRBD2
CSALGGYEQYF	TGCAGTGCTTTGGGGGGGTACGAGCAGTACTTC	TRBV20-1	TRBJ2-7	many	TRBD2
CSVRSGGSSYEQHF	TGCAGCGTTCGTTCAGGCGGGAGCTCCTACGAGCAGCACTTC	TRBV29-1	TRBJ2-7	NA	TRBD2
CASSPSEETQYF	TGTGCCAGCTCACCATCAGAAGAGACCCAGTACTTC	TRBV18	TRBJ2-5	many	NA
CSSTGGARTEAFF	TGCAGCTCTACAGGGGGAGCCCGGACTGAAGCTTTCTTT	TRBV29-1	TRBJ1-1	NA	TRBD1
CASSPGTGGSSDTQYF	TGTGCCAGCAGCCCTGGGACTGGCGGGAGTTCAGATACGCAGTATTTT	TRBV7-9	TRBJ2-3	many	TRBD2
CSALGRDGDTQYF	TGCAGTGCCCTGGGGCGGGATGGAGATACGCAGTATTTT	TRBV20-1	TRBJ2-3	many	NA
CASGFSGRSVTDTQYF	TGTGCTAGTGGTTTTAGCGGGAGGAGCGTCACAGATACGCAGTATTTT	TRBV12-5	TRBJ2-3	many	TRBD2
CASSSTGAYGYTF	TGTGCCAGCAGCTCCACAGGGGCCTATGGCTACACCTTC	TRBV11-2	TRBJ1-2	many	TRBD1
CASTNGRGQAQRGAFF	TGTGCCAGTACCAACGGGAGGGGACAGGCCCAAAGGGGGGCTTTCTTT	TRBV19	TRBJ1-1	NA	TRBD1
CASSLGRGKTEAFF	TGTGCCAGCAGCTTAGGGCGGGGTAAGACTGAAGCTTTCTTT	TRBV11-2	TRBJ1-1	NA	NA
CASSPGQLEAFF	TGTGCCAGCAGCCCAGGGCAGCTAGAAGCTTTCTTT	TRBV7-9	TRBJ1-1	NA	NA
CSASAQVDYIAQFF	TGCAGTGCTAGCGCTCAGGTAGATTACATTGCGCAGTTCTTC	TRBV20-1	TRBJ2-1	many	NA
CAPGSRGFTLHF	TGTGCTCCAGGAAGTCGAGGGTTCACCCTCCACTTT	TRBV27	TRBJ1-6	NA	NA
CASSGLVGRGEQFF	TGTGCCAGCAGCGGACTAGTAGGCCGGGGTGAGCAGTTCTTC	TRBV12-3/TRBV12-4	TRBJ2-1	many	TRBD2
CASAAGAVTDTQYF	TGTGCCAGCGCTGCGGGAGCGGTTACAGATACGCAGTATTTT	TRBV11-3	TRBJ2-3	many	TRBD2
CASTTRSGELFF	TGTGCCAGCACCACTCGCTCCGGGGAGCTGTTTTTT	TRBV28	TRBJ2-2	many	NA
CASSLGPRGVEQYF	TGTGCCAGCAGTTTAGGACCGCGAGGGGTCGAGCAGTACTTC	TRBV27	TRBJ2-7	NA	NA
CASSDTSRDSLQGETQYF	TGTGCCAGCAGCGATACCTCCCGGGACTCTCTACAGGGGGAGACCCAGTACTTC	TRBV9	TRBJ2-5	many	NA
CASSPIAESSYNEQFF	TGTGCCAGCAGCCCCATTGCGGAAAGCTCCTACAATGAGCAGTTCTTC	TRBV4-2	TRBJ2-1	few	NA
CASSFPGTGNNEQFF	TGTGCCAGCAGTTTCCCCGGGACAGGAAACAATGAGCAGTTCTTC	TRBV12-3/TRBV12-4	TRBJ2-1	many	TRBD1
CASSYSRGNYGYTF	TGTGCCAGCAGTTACTCGAGAGGGAACTATGGCTACACCTTC	TRBV6-5	TRBJ1-2	many	NA
CASSSNRAANYGYTF	TGTGCCAGCAGCTCCAACAGGGCCGCTAACTATGGCTACACCTTC	TRBV12-3/TRBV12-4	TRBJ1-2	many	NA
CATSREIGTGWYEQYF	TGTGCCACCAGCAGAGAAATTGGGACAGGGTGGTACGAGCAGTACTTC	TRBV15	TRBJ2-7	many	TRBD1
CASSLVHTEQETQYF	TGTGCCAGCAGCTTAGTCCACACCGAGCAAGAGACCCAGTACTTC	TRBV7-2	TRBJ2-5	many	NA
CASSPVRGAGADTQYF	TGTGCCAGCTCACCAGTTCGTGGAGCGGGAGCTGATACGCAGTATTTT	TRBV18	TRBJ2-3	few	TRBD2
CASSLGASGRSDEQFF	TGTGCCAGCAGCTTGGGGGCCAGCGGGAGGTCCGATGAGCAGTTCTTC	TRBV5-4	TRBJ2-1	few	TRBD2
CQLPDRSTLNTYEQYF	TGCCAGCTCCCGGACAGGTCCACGCTTAACACCTACGAGCAGTACTTC	TRBV29-1	TRBJ2-7	NA	TRBD1
CASSQENSLALYGYTF	TGCGCCAGCAGCCAAGAAAACAGCCTCGCCCTCTATGGCTACACCTTC	TRBV4-1	TRBJ1-2	many	NA
CASSLGTSGSHEQYF	TGTGCCAGCAGTCTCGGGACTAGCGGGAGTCACGAGCAGTACTTC	TRBV28	TRBJ2-7	few	TRBD2
CSADSVGAGQPQHF	TGCAGTGCTGATAGTGTGGGGGCGGGTCAGCCCCAGCATTTT	TRBV20-1	TRBJ1-5	many	NA
CASSATGTGVEQYF	TGTGCCAGCAGTGCCACCGGGACAGGGGTCGAGCAGTACTTC	TRBV12-3/TRBV12-4	TRBJ2-7	many	TRBD1
CASSYSTSGGGTGEPFF	TGTGCCAGCAGTTACTCTACATCGGGAGGGGGCACCGGGGAGCCGTTTTTT	TRBV6-2/TRBV6-3	TRBJ2-2	NA	NA
CSARGTSGGEQYF	TGCAGTGCTAGGGGGACTAGCGGCGGGGAGCAGTACTTC	TRBV20-1	TRBJ2-7	many	TRBD2
CAISEYGTSGRAGGNEQFF	TGTGCCATCAGTGAGTACGGGACTAGCGGGAGAGCCGGGGGCAATGAGCAGTTCTTC	TRBV10-3	TRBJ2-1	many	TRBD2
CASSQPGHDYGYTF	TGTGCCAGCAGCCAACCGGGACATGACTATGGCTACACCTTT	TRBV3-1	TRBJ1-2	NA	NA
CASSPIPGNQPQHF	TGTGCCAGCAGTCCAATACCAGGGAATCAGCCCCAGCATTTT	TRBV28	TRBJ1-5	NA	NA
CSASSRSHGNTEAFF	TGCAGTGCTAGTAGCAGGAGCCACGGGAACACTGAAGCTTTCTTT	TRBV20-1	TRBJ1-1	NA	NA
CSVVALGDTQYF	TGCAGCGTTGTTGCCCTCGGAGATACGCAGTATTTT	TRBV29-1	TRBJ2-3	many	NA